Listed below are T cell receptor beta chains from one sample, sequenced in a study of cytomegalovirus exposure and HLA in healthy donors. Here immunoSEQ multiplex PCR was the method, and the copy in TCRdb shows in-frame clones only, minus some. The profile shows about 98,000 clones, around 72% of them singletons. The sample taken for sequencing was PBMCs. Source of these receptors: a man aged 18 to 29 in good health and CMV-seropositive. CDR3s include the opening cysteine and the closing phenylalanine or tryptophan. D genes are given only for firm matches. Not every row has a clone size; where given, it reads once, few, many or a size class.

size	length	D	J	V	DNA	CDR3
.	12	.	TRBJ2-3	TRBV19	TGTGCCAGTAGTATCGTCGCAGATACGCAGTATTTT	CASSIVADTQYF
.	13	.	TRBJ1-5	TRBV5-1	TGCGCCAGCAGCGAGGGTTCCGGAAGGCCCCAGCATTTT	CASSEGSGRPQHF
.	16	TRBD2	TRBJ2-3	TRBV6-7	TGTGCCAGCACATTGGGGTTAGCGGGGTGCACAGATACGCAGTATTTT	CASTLGLAGCTDTQYF
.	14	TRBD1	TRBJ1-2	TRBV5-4	TGTGCCAGCAGACTCTGGACAGGGGCATATGGCTACACCTTC	CASRLWTGAYGYTF
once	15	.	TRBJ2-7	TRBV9	TGTGCCAGCAGCGTAGAACCAGGGGTACCCTACGAGCAGTACTTC	CASSVEPGVPYEQYF
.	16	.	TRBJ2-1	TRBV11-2	TGTGCCAGCAGCTTAGTTCTGGCCAGCTCCTACAATGAGCAGTTCTTC	CASSLVLASSYNEQFF
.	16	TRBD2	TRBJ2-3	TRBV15	TGTGCCACCAGCAGCGGTAGCGGGGGATTCACAGATACGCAGTATTTT	CATSSGSGGFTDTQYF
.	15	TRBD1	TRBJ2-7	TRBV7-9	TGTGCCAGCAGCGATCAACAGGGGGTGGTGGACGAGCAGTACTTC	CASSDQQGVVDEQYF
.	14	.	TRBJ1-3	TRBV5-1	TGCGCCAGCAGAGACACGAGCTCTGGAAACACCATATATTTT	CASRDTSSGNTIYF
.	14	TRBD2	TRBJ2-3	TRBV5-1	TGCGCCAGCAGTTTGAGCGGGAGACCAGATACGCAGTATTTT	CASSLSGRPDTQYF
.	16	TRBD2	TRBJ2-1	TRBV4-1	TGCGCCAGCAGCCAGGAGACTAGCGGGGGGCGCAATGAGCAGTTCTTC	CASSQETSGGRNEQFF